The clone carrying this TCR beta chain showed up just once. Its specificity is unknown. This sample was taken from a study of cytomegalovirus exposure and HLA in healthy donors. Per the germline V gene, CDR1 is LGHNA and CDR2 is YSLEER. V lost 3 bases and J lost 4; bases outside the gene matches: 15. This CDR3 has 17 residues. Findings of the study overall: Investigators reported 150 to 200 TCR beta chains as tied to cytomegalovirus. According to reports, the classifier identified cytomegalovirus status with high specificity and sensitivity.

Primers for the PCR totalled 60 Vbeta and 13 Jbeta. Sequencing used immunoSEQ multiplex PCR; TCRdb keeps in-frame clones, though not all of them. The sample lists 180,000 or so clones, 80% to 90% occurring once. The source of this sequence is a man aged 18 to 30 in good health and CMV-seropositive. This chain uses TRBV4-3 with TRBJ2-7, with 7 bases that match TRBD2. The sample taken for sequencing was PBMCs. The CDR3 loop reads CASSHSPRAGRAYEQYF. The DNA for the CDR3 is TGCGCCAGCAGCCATTCTCCCCGAGCAGGGAGGGCGTACGAGCAGTACTTC.